This TCR beta chain stems from a study of blood T cells in healthy people across ages. Whole-study findings and limits: Underestimates were what the diversity estimates from one million T cells were considered to be. It was the long-lived donors that had more naive CD4+ cells and higher diversity than aged donors. Naive and antigen-experienced cells could not be conclusively compared, given unsorted PBMCs.

The second PCR ran roughly 6 to 11 cycles with a sample-barcoded 5' primer and J-beta primers. MiXCR was run by TCRdb on the 5' RACE reads, yielding one entry per CDR3 protein. The table includes roughly 1,800,000 distinct CDR3 sequences, around half detected once. In regard to this clonotype: Its antigen is still unknown.

This CDR3 spans 11 amino acids. Unmatched junction bases numbered 2, after V lost 5 bases and J lost 10 bases. Germline assignment: CDR1 PRHDT and CDR2 FYEKMQ (reference sequence). Sample: blood. The gene calls are TRBV13 and TRBJ2-4; 7 bases map to TRBD1. The receptor comes from a woman in her 40s in good health. CDR3 protein: CASSVQGIQYF. The CDR3 nucleotides read TGTGCCAGCAGCGTACAGGGGATTCAGTACTTC.